The 21 T cell receptor beta chains reported below all come from one sample, sequenced in a study of T cells in Graves' hyperthyroidism and ophthalmopathy. TCR beta CDR3 regions were amplified from RNA transcripts. Initially, a first-round RT-PCR of the TCR CDR3 employed the HTBI primer set. TCRdb itself ran the multiplex PCR reads through MiXCR, one entry per CDR3 protein. Counted here are about 640,000 distinct CDR3 sequences, around 20% occurring once; the ten biggest clones make up under 35%. Sequencing used blood. The receptors derive from a young man with Graves' ophthalmopathy.

This clonotype was seen more than once but under ten times. The junction shows a germline mismatch at one end, possibly a read error. The CDR3 region has the DNA TGTGCCAGCAGTCGCAACCGGGAGCCCCAAGAGACCCAGCACTTC. As protein: CASSRNREPQETQHF. The chain carries TRBV12-3 or TRBV12-4 and TRBJ2-5; perhaps TRBD2 as D (6 bases). This CDR3 is 15 amino acids long.

There are a few counts of this clonotype. This chain connects TRBV10-3 to TRBJ1-2; D is uncertain. Germline assignment: CDR1 ENHRY and CDR2 SYGVKD. CDR3 size: 14 residues. Trimming took off 5 bases at V and 2 bases at J, with 12 bases between the two ends. The CDR3 DNA is TGTGCCATCAGTCACGGCGACCGCAACTATGGCTACACCTTC. Its protein product is CAISHGDRNYGYTF.

This clonotype has just a few counts. V usage is TRBV28 and J usage is TRBJ2-1; 7 nucleotides match TRBD2. Germline V gene data show CDR1 as MDHEN and CDR2 as SYDVKM. CDR3 size: 13 residues. J gave up 6 bases and V 6 bases, and 5 bases lay outside the gene matches. For the CDR3, the DNA is TGTGCCAGCAGGGAGACTAGCAGCAATGAGCAGTTCTTC. This sequence encodes CASRETSSNEQFF.

V is TRBV20-1 and J is TRBJ2-1; possibly TRBD1 or TRBD2 for D (5 bases each). This CDR3 comprises 13 residues. The V and J ends lost 1 base and 6 bases respectively, with 10 bases between them. CDR1 is DFQATT, CDR2 SNEGSKA, per germline (reference sequence). The CDR3 DNA sequence: TGCAGTGCTAGAGCGGGGACCCCCAATGAGCAGTTCTTC. The encoded protein is CSARAGTPNEQFF.

In regard to this clonotype: This could be a read error, since a much larger clone is one nucleotide away. This rearrangement joins TRBV11-2 to TRBJ2-5, with a tentative D call TRBD1 (6 bases). Germline CDR1 SGHAT, CDR2 FQNNGV. CDR3 length equals 14 residues. V lost 0 bases and J 1 base, leaving 6 bases between the germline ends. DNA of the CDR3: TGTGCCAGCAGCTTAGAGGACAGCCAAGAGACCCAGTACTTC. Its protein is CASSLEDSQETQYF.

On this clonotype itself: Sequence at one end of the junction differs from germline and may be a read error. The chain recombines TRBV7-7 with TRBJ2-2; D is undetermined. Germline CDR1 and CDR2: SSHAT and FNYEAQ (reference sequence). CDR3 length equals 13 residues. The CDR3 DNA reads TGTGCTAGCAGCTTAGGAGTTTCCGGGGAGCTGTTTTTT. Residues: CASSLGVSGELFF.

This chain joins TRBV19 and TRBJ1-2; the D is unclear. The V gene lost 5 bases and the J gene lost 8 bases, with 12 bases spanning the gap. CDR3 length equals 12 residues. Germline V gene data show CDR1 as LNHDA and CDR2 as SQIVND (reference sequence). The CDR3 here is CASSSGGWGYTF. DNA for the CDR3: TGTGCCAGTAGTTCCGGTGGATGGGGCTACACCTTC. The variable domain in full, completed from reference TRBV19 and TRBJ1-2, reads DGGITQSPKYLFRKEGQNVTLSCEQNLNHDAMYWYRQDPGQGLRLIYYSQIVNDFQKGDIAEGYSVSREKKESFPLTVTSAQKNPTAFYLCASSSGGWGYTFGSGTRLTVV.

This clonotype was observed a handful of times. The chain links TRBV6-1 to TRBJ2-1; 7 nucleotides line up with TRBD2. This CDR3 contains 15 residues. Germline V gene lookup returns CDR1 MNHNS and CDR2 SASEGT. V was pared by 1 base and J by 3 bases, with 3 bases of the junction left unmatched. CDR3: CASSEGASGYNEQFF. The CDR3 coding sequence is TGTGCCAGCAGTGAAGGGGCTAGCGGCTACAATGAGCAGTTCTTC.

This clonotype was counted between two and nine times. The chain recombines TRBV7-2 with TRBJ2-7; 11 bases are shared with TRBD2. Germline CDR1 reads SGHTA; CDR2 reads FQGNSA. V shed 5 bases, J shed 6 bases, and the junction held 6 bases outside the gene matches. This CDR3 has 14 amino acids. The CDR3 DNA sequence: TGTGCCAGCAGCCTTTCTACTAGCGGGAGCGAGCAGTACTTC. Protein product: CASSLSTSGSEQYF.

This clonotype has more than one count but fewer than ten. The chain combines TRBV30 with TRBJ2-7, with TRBD2 matching 8 bases. Germline CDR1 is GTSNPN and CDR2 is SVGIG (reference sequence). With 3 bases clipped from V and 7 bases from J, the junction kept 11 bases outside the gene matches. The CDR3 length is 14 residues. The CDR3 coding sequence is TGTGCCTGGAGCTTAGCGGGAAGAGTTAGTGAGCAGTACTTC. Its protein product is CAWSLAGRVSEQYF.

In this sample, this clonotype turned up once. The J gene is TRBJ2-3, the V gene TRBV20-1, with D maybe TRBD2 (5 bases). Germline V gene sequence: CDR1 DFQATT, CDR2 SNEGSKA (reference sequence). The V gene lost 0 bases and the J gene lost 6 bases, with 22 bases spanning the gap. This CDR3 is 17 amino acids long. CDR3 in amino acids: CSARDVAGGGMKDTQYF. DNA of the CDR3: TGCAGTGCTAGAGATGTGGCGGGCGGAGGTATGAAGGATACGCAGTATTTT.

The rearrangement links TRBV5-1 to TRBJ1-3, with TRBD1 as a possible D gene (5 bases). Trimming took 4 bases from V and 2 from J, leaving 16 bases between them. The CDR3 runs 16 residues. Per the germline V gene, CDR1 is SGHRS and CDR2 is YFSETQ. The CDR3 region is CASSLTPGTAGNTIYF. The CDR3 bases are TGCGCCAGCAGCCTGACACCCGGGACGGCTGGAAACACCATATATTTT.

This chain uses TRBV11-2 with TRBJ1-1, with TRBD1 matching over 7 bases. The CDR3 covers 18 residues. Germline V CDR1 and CDR2: SGHAT, FQNNGV. The J segment lost 5 bases and the V segment lost 5 bases, leaving 20 bases of the junction unmatched. The CDR3 loop reads CASSAPGTALPSKTEAFF. The CDR3 coding sequence is TGTGCCAGCAGCGCCCCCGGGACAGCACTCCCTTCGAAGACTGAAGCTTTCTTT.

In its sample, this clonotype was seen a few times. The V call is TRBV4-2, the J call TRBJ2-1; 7 nucleotides match TRBD2. Germline CDR1 and CDR2: LGHNA and YNFKEQ. The CDR3 extends over 15 amino acids. J gave up 8 bases and V 1 base, and 8 bases lay outside the gene matches. CDR3 sequence: CASSQVRAGVHEQFF. Written as DNA, the CDR3 is TGTGCCAGCAGCCAAGTTAGGGCGGGAGTCCATGAGCAGTTCTTC.

This clonotype was picked up many times. This chain links TRBV12-3 or TRBV12-4 with TRBJ1-1; no definite D call. The CDR3 contains 14 residues. Deletions cut 2 bases from V and 2 bases from J, with 9 bases between. The CDR3 DNA sequence: TGTGCCAGCAGTTTAACACGAGGAAACACTGAAGCTTTCTTT. Protein product: CASSLTRGNTEAFF.

The rearrangement joins TRBV15 to TRBJ2-2; unclear D gene. The V end was cut by 3 bases, the J end by 0 bases, with 11 bases between. Germline loops: CDR1 LNHNV, CDR2 YYDKDF (reference sequence). The CDR3 length is 16 residues. DNA for the CDR3: TGTGCCACCAGCAGTGAAGGGCCCACGAACACCGGGGAGCTGTTTTTT. Protein: CATSSEGPTNTGELFF. Together with reference TRBV15 and TRBJ2-2, the CDR3 gives the full variable domain: DAMVIQNPRYQVTQFGKPVTLSCSQTLNHNVMYWYQQKSSQAPKLLFHYYDKDFNNEADTPDNFQSRRPNTSFCFLDIRSPGLGDTAMYLCATSSEGPTNTGELFFGEGSRLTVL.

The sample holds a few counts of this clonotype. The chain combines TRBV5-5 with TRBJ1-6; D is possibly TRBD1 (5 bases). The V and J ends lost 4 bases and 9 bases respectively, with 11 bases between them. CDR1 is SGHKS, CDR2 YYEKEE, per germline (reference sequence). The CDR3 runs to 13 residues. CDR3 protein: CASSRGPLSPLHF. In DNA form, the CDR3 reads TGTGCCAGCAGCCGGGGACCCCTTTCACCCCTCCACTTT.

The chain links TRBV3-1 to TRBJ2-3; no clear D. V lost 1 base and J 4 bases, leaving 6 bases between the germline ends. Germline CDR1 and CDR2: LGHDT and YNNKEL (reference sequence). This CDR3 contains 13 residues. For the CDR3, the DNA is TGTGCCAGCAGCCAAGTTTATGCAGATACGCAGTATTTT. It encodes CASSQVYADTQYF.

The chain joins TRBV15 to TRBJ2-1; D possibly corresponds to TRBD2 (6 bases). Germline V CDR1 and CDR2: LNHNV, YYDKDF (reference sequence). This CDR3 contains 16 residues. Trimming shortened V by 1 base and J by 12 bases, and 22 bases separated the two germline ends. The CDR3 spells CATSRAVGTASFAQFF. The CDR3 DNA is TGTGCCACCAGCAGAGCCGTCGGGACTGCCTCTTTCGCGCAGTTCTTC.

This clonotype was detected once. Here the CDR3 DNA reads TGCAGTGCTAGAGATAGCGGGAGGGCCGGCGATGAGCAGTTCTTC. It encodes CSARDSGRAGDEQFF. J is TRBJ2-1 and V is TRBV20-1; 11 nucleotides match TRBD2. The J segment lost 8 bases and the V segment lost 0 bases, leaving 6 bases of the junction unmatched. Germline CDR1 DFQATT, CDR2 SNEGSKA (reference sequence). The length of the CDR3 is 15 residues.

This clonotype has a handful of counts. The chain is built from TRBV5-1 and TRBJ2-7, with D possibly TRBD1 on 7 matching bases. Germline V gives CDR1 SGHRS, CDR2 YFSETQ. This CDR3 comprises 14 residues. V was shortened by 5 bases and J by 2 bases, with 14 bases between the two germline ends. The CDR3 DNA sequence: TGCGCCAGCAGGCAACCAGGGGGGACCTACGAGCAGTACTTC. Translated: CASRQPGGTYEQYF.